These T cell receptor beta chains were read from a single sample in a study of T cells in Graves' hyperthyroidism and ophthalmopathy. TCRdb itself ran the multiplex PCR reads through MiXCR, one entry per CDR3 protein. Of 400,000 or so distinct CDR3 sequences in the sample, 14% are singletons; the top ten hold roughly a fifth. The material sequenced was blood. All receptors come from a woman aged 30 to 39 with Graves' ophthalmopathy. Each CDR3 is given with its conserved first and last residue. A D gene is named only where the DNA matches it firmly. For some rows the clone size is stated as once, few or many, or as a class when expanded; others skip it.

V gene,J gene,D gene,clone size,CDR3 DNA,CDR3 protein
TRBV12-5,TRBJ2-3,TRBD1,many,TGTGCTAGTGGTTCCGGACAGGGTACAGATACGCAGTATTTT,CASGSGQGTDTQYF
TRBV12-3/TRBV12-4,TRBJ1-6,.,many,TGTGCCAGCAGTCCGGCAGGTCCGACCCTCCACTTT,CASSPAGPTLHF
TRBV6-5,TRBJ2-7,.,.,TGTGCCAGCAGTTCAGCGAGCTCCTGCGAGCAGTACTTC,CASSSASSCEQYF
TRBV28,TRBJ1-4,.,many,TGTGCCAGCAGTTTCGAACAGGGAGTGGAAAAACTGTTTTTT,CASSFEQGVEKLFF
TRBV6-1,TRBJ2-1,.,many,TGTGCCAGCAGTCCCCGAACGGACAGTTGGGAGCAGTTCTTC,CASSPRTDSWEQFF
TRBV5-1,TRBJ2-7,TRBD2,many,TGCGCCAGCAGCTTGGATGGTAGCGGGATACTCGAGCAGTACTTC,CASSLDGSGILEQYF
TRBV4-2,TRBJ2-3,TRBD1,few,TGTGCCAGCAGCCCCCAGGGGGCCCGCACAGATACGCAGTATTTT,CASSPQGARTDTQYF
TRBV7-9,TRBJ1-2,.,few,TGTGCCAGCAATCAGGGTCCCTATGGCTACACCTTC,CASNQGPYGYTF
TRBV18,TRBJ1-2,.,many,TGTGCCAGCTCACCGGGACCGAACTATGGCTACACCTTC,CASSPGPNYGYTF
TRBV2,TRBJ1-3,.,few,TGTGCCGCAGCAGGCCCCAGGGAAGCCTACTCTGGAAACACCATATATTTT,CAAAGPREAYSGNTIYF
TRBV27,TRBJ2-7,TRBD1,.,TGTGCCAGCAGTGGACGACAGGGCTCCTACGAGCAGTACTTC,CASSGRQGSYEQYF
TRBV13,TRBJ2-7,.,.,TGTGCCAGCAGCTTAGGTAAAGGGTTGTCCTACGAGCAGTACTTC,CASSLGKGLSYEQYF